Below are 3 T cell receptor beta chains sequenced from a single sample in a study of blood T cell repertoires in COVID-19 (dated by TCRdb to the early 2020s). Receptor libraries were prepared by the immunoSEQ multiplex PCR assay. TCRdb holds this immuneACCESS table with in-frame rearrangements only. Some clones are missing; in checked studies, unresolved V genes explain under half, and the rest has no known cause. The sample table contains approximately 30,000 clones; only one count was recorded for 70% to 80% of them. Of the sample, 7.4% falls within the top ten clones. Sequenced: peripheral blood. These receptors all come from a woman aged 60-75 years with acute or convalescent COVID-19.

The genes are TRBV13 and TRBJ2-7; TRBD2 aligns across 7 bases. The CDR3 length is 16 residues. J lost 4 bases, V lost 4 bases, and 13 bases had no gene match. Germline assignment: CDR1 PRHDT and CDR2 FYEKMQ (reference sequence). This CDR3 reads CASSSSTRGGIYEQYF. The CDR3 nucleotides are TGTGCCAGCAGCTCTTCGACACGCGGGGGAATTTACGAGCAGTACTTC. The variable domain in full, with the rest retrieved from reference TRBV13 and TRBJ2-7, is AAGVIQSPRHLIKEKRETATLKCYPIPRHDTVYWYQQGPGQDPQFLISFYEKMQSDKGSIPDRFSAQQFSDYHSELNMSSLELGDSALYFCASSSSTRGGIYEQYFGPGTRLTVT.

The chain carries TRBV5-1 and TRBJ2-1, with 9 bases lining up with TRBD1. V shed 3 bases and J 7 bases; nucleotides not matched to a gene: 11. The length of the CDR3 is 16 residues. Looked up from germline, CDR1 is SGHRS and CDR2 is YFSETQ. The CDR3 coding sequence is TGCGCCAGCAGCTCGGACGGGACAGGGTTTTTTAATGAGCAGTTCTTC. It is translated as CASSSDGTGFFNEQFF.

The V gene is TRBV2, the J gene TRBJ2-2; TRBD2 aligns across 9 bases. The CDR3 consists of 15 residues. V lost 7 bases to trimming and J lost 4 bases; unmatched junction nucleotides: 7. CDR1 and CDR2 (germline): SNHLY, FYNNEI. CDR3 bases: TGTGCCAGCAAGGCGGGGGGGCTTAGCACCGGGGAGCTGTTTTTT. The encoded protein is CASKAGGLSTGELFF.